The 23 T cell receptor beta chains given below trace back to one sample, sequenced in a study of PD-L1 blockade in urothelial cancer. Assay: immunoSEQ multiplex PCR; the TCRdb copy retains only in-frame clones and omits some. This sample has about 35,000 clones, with 65% to 90% found just once. Described time point: pretreatment peripheral blood. Material: PBMCs, obtained around atezolizumab (anti-PD-L1) treatment. These receptors came from a man between 60 and 75 years old with urothelial cancer.

Comments on this clone: The sample has other DNA sequences that encode this CDR3 too. The V gene is TRBV5-1, the J gene TRBJ2-7, with TRBD1 matching 8 bases. Trimming took 4 bases from V and 7 from J; bases not matched to a gene: 10. In germline, CDR1 is SGHRS, CDR2 YFSETQ. The CDR3 has 14 amino acids. The CDR3 loop is CASSPGQGVGEQYF. The DNA for the CDR3 is TGCGCCAGCAGCCCCGGACAGGGTGTTGGGGAGCAGTACTTC.

This sequence joins TRBV7-2 and TRBJ2-3; D remains unclear. Trimming left V 5 bases short and J 5 bases short, with 11 bases between. CDR1 and CDR2 (germline): SGHTA, FQGNSA. CDR3 length: 13 amino acids. The CDR3 nucleotides are TGTGCCAGCAGCCGAACATCCGAAGATACGCAGTATTTT. It codes for CASSRTSEDTQYF.

The V and J genes are TRBV7-3 and TRBJ1-2; D unclear. V dropped 1 base and J dropped 6 bases, with 9 bases sitting between them. This CDR3 has 13 amino acids. Germline V CDR1 and CDR2: SGHTA, FQGTGA. The CDR3 is CASSLMADHGYTF. The CDR3 coding sequence is TGTGCCAGCAGCTTAATGGCAGATCATGGCTACACCTTC.

CDR3 DNA: TGTGCCAGCAGCCGAGACCTCAGGTCATCTAGCACAGATACGCAGTATTTT. Translated: CASSRDLRSSSTDTQYF. The chain couples TRBV5-4 to TRBJ2-3; unclear D gene. Germline CDR1 is SGHNT and CDR2 is YYREEE (reference sequence). This CDR3 region has 17 residues. The V end lost 4 bases, the J end lost 0 bases, and 18 bases lay between the germline ends.

This chain uses TRBV18 with TRBJ1-1, with 7 bases fitting TRBD1. V was clipped by 6 bases and J by 8 bases; unmatched bases: 12. Germline values: CDR1 KGHSH, CDR2 LQKENI. The CDR3 runs 14 residues. CDR3 sequence: CASSDDRVGGEAFF. The CDR3 nucleotides are TGTGCCAGCTCGGACGACAGGGTAGGCGGAGAAGCTTTCTTT.

The chain joins TRBV28 to TRBJ1-5, with D possibly being TRBD1 (5 bases). CDR3 length equals 14 residues. Germline CDR1 reads MDHEN; CDR2 reads SYDVKM. V was pared by 3 bases and J by 1 base, with 7 bases between. Here the CDR3 reads CASSFGGSNQPQHF. The CDR3 bases are TGTGCCAGCAGTTTCGGGGGAAGCAATCAGCCCCAGCATTTT.

This clone was observed once. The rearrangement links TRBV30 to TRBJ1-2; a possible D gene is TRBD1 (6 bases). Germline-derived CDR1 and CDR2 are GTSNPN and SVGIG (reference sequence). The CDR3 is made up of 13 amino acids. V lost 1 base and J 0 bases, leaving 6 bases between the germline ends. The CDR3 loop is CAWSGQANYGYTF. CDR3 DNA sequence: TGTGCCTGGAGTGGACAGGCTAACTATGGCTACACCTTC.

The CDR3 spells CARRPRGGGPSEQYF. DNA of the CDR3: TGTGCCAGAAGACCTCGTGGCGGGGGGCCTAGCGAGCAGTACTTC. The rearrangement links TRBV5-3 to TRBJ2-7; 8 bases map to TRBD2. TRBV5-3 is an open reading frame, and its role is uncertain. V was clipped by 5 bases and J by 6 bases; unmatched bases: 13. The CDR3 runs to 15 residues.

The chain has TRBV5-4 and TRBJ2-7, with a weak D call TRBD2 (5 bases). Trimming took off 2 bases at V and 5 bases at J, with 14 bases between the two ends. The CDR3 spans 14 residues. Germline-derived CDR1 and CDR2 are SGHNT and YYREEE (reference sequence). The CDR3 nucleotides are TGTGCCAGCAGCTTAGCGGTCGCGAGCCACGAGCAGTACTTC. Translated, it gives CASSLAVASHEQYF.

The V gene is TRBV19, the J gene TRBJ2-1; D is perhaps TRBD1 (6 bases). The CDR3 has 13 amino acids. CDR1 and CDR2 (germline): LNHDA, SQIVND (reference sequence). The V end lost 4 bases, the J end lost 10 bases, and 14 bases lay between the germline ends. CDR3: CASSSSQGNEQFF. DNA for the CDR3: TGTGCCAGTAGTAGCTCACAGGGTAACGAGCAGTTCTTC.

This rearrangement joins TRBV14 to TRBJ2-7; the D is unclear. The CDR3 consists of 12 residues. V lost 6 bases, J lost 2 bases, and 8 bases lay in between. CDR1 is SGHDN and CDR2 is FVKESK in the germline V gene. The CDR3 reads CASSRSTYEQYF. The CDR3 DNA reads as TGTGCCAGCAGTAGATCCACCTACGAGCAGTACTTC.

This chain connects TRBV28 to TRBJ2-7; TRBD1 is a possible D gene (5 bases). The CDR3 is 12 residues long. Germline lookup yields CDR1 MDHEN and CDR2 SYDVKM. Trimming pared 5 bases from V and 3 bases from J, leaving 8 bases between. This chain's CDR3 is CASSIQDYEQYF. The CDR3 DNA reads as TGTGCCAGCAGTATACAGGACTACGAGCAGTACTTC.

The chain is built from TRBV10-3 and TRBJ2-6; tentative D call: TRBD2 (6 bases). The CDR3 sequence is 17 residues long. Germline loops: CDR1 ENHRY, CDR2 SYGVKD. Between the trimmed V and J ends, which lost 4 bases and 2 bases, there was a span of 15 bases. The CDR3 protein is CAISGGKGDAGANVLTF. The CDR3 DNA follows: TGTGCCATCAGTGGCGGGAAAGGGGATGCTGGGGCCAACGTCCTGACTTTC.

This sequence joins TRBV28 and TRBJ2-4; D is possibly TRBD2 (5 bases). Trimming cost V 6 bases and J 8 bases, with 11 bases left between them. This CDR3 is built from 12 residues. Germline CDR1 MDHEN, CDR2 SYDVKM. The CDR3 here is CASRRGFDIQYF. The CDR3 nucleotides are TGTGCCAGCAGGAGAGGGTTCGACATTCAGTACTTC.

The rearrangement links TRBV5-1 to TRBJ1-1; D is unclear. Germline V gene data show CDR1 as SGHRS and CDR2 as YFSETQ. With 4 bases removed from V and 1 base from J, the gap between germline ends came to 14 bases. This CDR3 is built from 15 residues. CDR3 in amino acids: CASSGPRGANTEAFF. The CDR3 DNA is TGCGCCAGCAGCGGACCCCGGGGAGCGAACACTGAAGCTTTCTTT. Supplemented by reference TRBV5-1 and TRBJ1-1, the full variable domain reads KAGVTQTPRYLIKTRGQQVTLSCSPISGHRSVSWYQQTPGQGLQFLFEYFSETQRNKGNFPGRFSGRQFSNSRSEMNVSTLELGDSALYLCASSGPRGANTEAFFGQGTRLTVV.

This clone was observed a handful of times. The chain joins TRBV30 to TRBJ1-4; D remains unclear. The CDR3 has 15 residues. Trimming took off 2 bases at V and 0 bases at J, with 10 bases between the two ends. Germline assignment: CDR1 GTSNPN and CDR2 SVGIG (reference sequence). CDR3 nucleotides: TGTGCCTGGAGTAGCGGGGATGCAACTAATGAAAAACTGTTTTTT. As protein: CAWSSGDATNEKLFF.

This rearrangement joins TRBV6-6 to TRBJ2-1, with D perhaps matching TRBD2 (6 bases). CDR1 MNHNY and CDR2 SVGAGI come from the germline V gene (reference sequence). The CDR3 totals 16 residues. Between the trimmed V and J ends, which lost 5 bases and 4 bases, there was a span of 18 bases. CDR3 amino acids: CASSTPGRGSYNEQFF. CDR3 DNA: TGTGCCAGCAGTACCCCGGGGCGGGGCTCATACAATGAGCAGTTCTTC.

A few counts support this clone. The rearrangement uses TRBV7-3 and TRBJ1-6, with D unclear. V was trimmed by 4 bases and J by 0 bases, leaving 10 bases between them. Germline CDR1 is SGHTA and CDR2 is FQGTGA. The CDR3 totals 16 residues. The CDR3 nucleotides are TGTGCCAGCAGCTATGTGCCTAGCTCCTATAATTCACCCCTCCACTTT. It translates to CASSYVPSSYNSPLHF.

The chain employs TRBV11-2 and TRBJ2-5; 7 nucleotides line up with TRBD1. The germline CDR1 and CDR2 sequences are SGHAT and FQNNGV. The CDR3 runs to 13 residues. V trimming: 4 bases; J trimming: 5 bases; junction bases outside the gene matches: 4. The CDR3 loop reads CASSSQGPETQYF. In DNA, the CDR3 is TGTGCCAGCAGCTCACAGGGGCCGGAGACCCAGTACTTC.

In its sample, this clone was seen a few times. The chain joins TRBV7-8 to TRBJ1-1; D uncertain. CDR1 is SGHVS, CDR2 FQNEAQ, per germline. The CDR3 covers 13 residues. Trimming took 3 bases from V and 2 from J, leaving 7 bases between them. CDR3 amino acids: CASSFRINTEAFF. CDR3 nucleotide sequence: TGTGCCAGCAGCTTCAGGATCAACACTGAAGCTTTCTTT.

This clone was observed a single time. The chain uses TRBV25-1 and TRBJ1-5; weak D call: TRBD1 (5 bases). Looked up from germline, CDR1 is MGHDK and CDR2 is SYGVNS. This CDR3 contains 14 residues. Trimming took 2 bases from V and 2 from J, leaving 7 bases between them. CDR3 sequence reads: CASSEVGGNQPQHF. CDR3 in DNA: TGTGCCAGCAGTGAAGTAGGGGGCAATCAGCCCCAGCATTTT.

There are a few counts of this clone. As DNA, the CDR3 is TGTGCCAGTCTCATAGGAGGGGACACTGAAGCTTTCTTT. Its translation: CASLIGGDTEAFF. The chain recombines TRBV6-1 with TRBJ1-1, with D maybe TRBD1 (5 bases). V was trimmed by 9 bases and J by 3 bases, leaving 14 bases between them. The V gene's germline CDR1 is MNHNS and CDR2 SASEGT. CDR3 size: 13 residues.

The J gene is TRBJ2-5, the V gene TRBV5-1; 8 bases align to TRBD2. Germline V lookup: CDR1 SGHRS, CDR2 YFSETQ. The junction had 6 bases not matched to a gene; V was cut back by 6 bases and J by 2 bases. This CDR3 has 14 residues. CDR3 loop: CASTTGGWQETQYF. The CDR3 DNA is TGCGCCAGCACAACGGGGGGGTGGCAAGAGACCCAGTACTTC.